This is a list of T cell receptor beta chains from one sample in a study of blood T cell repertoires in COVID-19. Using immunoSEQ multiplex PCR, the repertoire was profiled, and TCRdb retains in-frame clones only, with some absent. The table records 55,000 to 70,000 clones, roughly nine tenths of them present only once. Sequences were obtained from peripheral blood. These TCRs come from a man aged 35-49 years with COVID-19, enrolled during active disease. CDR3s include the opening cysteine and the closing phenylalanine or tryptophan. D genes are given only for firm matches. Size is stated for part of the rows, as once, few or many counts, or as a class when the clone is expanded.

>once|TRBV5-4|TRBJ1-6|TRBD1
TGTGCCAGCAGCTCGAGGACAGGGGAGGCTTCACCCCTCCACTTT
CASSSRTGEASPLHF
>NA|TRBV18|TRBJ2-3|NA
TGTGCCAGCTCACCACGGAGCAGGGCTAGCACAGATACGCAGTATTTT
CASSPRSRASTDTQYF
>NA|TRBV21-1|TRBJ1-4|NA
TGTGCCAGCAGGGCCCGGGGAAAACTGTTTTTT
CASRARGKLFF
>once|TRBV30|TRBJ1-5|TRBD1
TGTGCCTGGAATACAGGGGGCCGCAATCAGCCCCAGCATTTT
CAWNTGGRNQPQHF
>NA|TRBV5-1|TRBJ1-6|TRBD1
TGCGCCAGCAGCTTATCGGGACAGCCTAATTCACCCCTCCACTTT
CASSLSGQPNSPLHF
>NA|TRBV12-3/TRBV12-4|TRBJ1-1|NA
TGTGCCAGCAGTTTGTGGACAACTGAAGCTTTCTTT
CASSLWTTEAFF
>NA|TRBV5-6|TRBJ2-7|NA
TGTGCCAGCGCCACCGGTAGGGGAAGCTACGAGCAGTACTTC
CASATGRGSYEQYF
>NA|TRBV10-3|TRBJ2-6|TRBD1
TGTGCCATCAGTGAGGACAGGGGGCTAATTGGGGCCAACGTCCTGACTTTC
CAISEDRGLIGANVLTF
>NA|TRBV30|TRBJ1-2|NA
TGTGCCTGGAGTACCGGGCAGGGAAACTATGGCTACACCTTC
CAWSTGQGNYGYTF
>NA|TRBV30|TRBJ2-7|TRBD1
TGTGCCTGGAGTGTACAAGGGGGCAACGAGCAGTACTTC
CAWSVQGGNEQYF
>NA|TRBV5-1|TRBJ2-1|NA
TGCGCCAGCAGCTTCGCGGGGGCCCACAATGAGCAGTTCTTC
CASSFAGAHNEQFF
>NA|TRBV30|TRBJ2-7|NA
TGTGCCTCTCTTAGCGACAACTACGAGCAGTACTTC
CASLSDNYEQYF
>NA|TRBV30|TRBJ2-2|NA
TGTGCCTGGAGTGTGGGACTTTTGGAAGGGGAGCTGTTTTTT
CAWSVGLLEGELFF
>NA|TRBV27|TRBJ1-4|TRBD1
TGTGCCAGCAGTTTAGACAGGGATTATGAAAAACTGTTTTTT
CASSLDRDYEKLFF
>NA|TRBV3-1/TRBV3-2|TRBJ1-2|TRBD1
TGTGCCAGCAGCCAAGATATGAACAGGGGGCGTGGCTACACCTTC
CASSQDMNRGRGYTF
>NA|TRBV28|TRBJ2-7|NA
TGTGCCAGCAGGACTGACTACGAGCAGTACTTC
CASRTDYEQYF
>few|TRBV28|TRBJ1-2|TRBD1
TGTGCCAGCACTTACCGGCCGGGGACAGTTGATGGCTACACCTTC
CASTYRPGTVDGYTF
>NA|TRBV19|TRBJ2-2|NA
TGTGCCAGTACAGAACAAGCGAACACCGGGGAGCTGTTTTTT
CASTEQANTGELFF
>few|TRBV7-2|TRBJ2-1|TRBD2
TGTGCCAGCAGCTTAAGGGGACTAGCGGGTGAGCAGTTCTTC
CASSLRGLAGEQFF
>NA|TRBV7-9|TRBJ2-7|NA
TGTGCCAGCAGCCCAGAGACAGGACACTACGAGCAGTACTTC
CASSPETGHYEQYF
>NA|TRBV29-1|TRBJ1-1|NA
TGCAGCGTGGCCCGGGTGAACACTGAAGCTTTCTTT
CSVARVNTEAFF
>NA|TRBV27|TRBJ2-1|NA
TGTGCCAGCAGAATAGGGGCAATTGCGAATGAGCAGTTCTTC
CASRIGAIANEQFF
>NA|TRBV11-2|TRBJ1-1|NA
TGTGCCAGCAGCTTAAGAAAGGGCGACAGGCCCCACGAAGCTTTCTTT
CASSLRKGDRPHEAFF
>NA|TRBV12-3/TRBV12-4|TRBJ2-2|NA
TGTGCCAGCAGTTTACGACAGCTCGGGGAGCTGTTTTTT
CASSLRQLGELFF
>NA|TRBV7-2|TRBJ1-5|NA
TGTGCCAGCAGCTTTACCTTATCGGGTCAGCCCCAGCATTTT
CASSFTLSGQPQHF
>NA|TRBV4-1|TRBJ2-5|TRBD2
TGCGCCAGCAGCCAACACTCCGGGACTAGCTCAGAGACCCAGTACTTC
CASSQHSGTSSETQYF
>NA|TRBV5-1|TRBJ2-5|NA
TGCGCCAGCAGCTTGGGACAGGCCCAAGAGACCCAGTACTTC
CASSLGQAQETQYF
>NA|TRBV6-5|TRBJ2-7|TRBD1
TGTGCCAGCAGTCTTGACAGGGCCGCCTACGAGCAGTACTTC
CASSLDRAAYEQYF
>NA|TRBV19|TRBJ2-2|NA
TGTGCCACCTCCCCGGGAAGCTCTAACACCGGGGAGCTGTTTTTT
CATSPGSSNTGELFF
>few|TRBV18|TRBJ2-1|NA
TGTGCCAGCTCACCTCCATCCGGGACATCCTACAATGAGCAGTTCTTC
CASSPPSGTSYNEQFF
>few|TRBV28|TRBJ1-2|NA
TGTGCCAGCAGTTTAGATCTTAGGGAGGTGGCCTATGGCTACACCTTC
CASSLDLREVAYGYTF
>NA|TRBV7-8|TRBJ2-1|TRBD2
TGTGCCAGCAGCTTAGCGCGGCTAGCGGGGGCGAGCTCCTACAATGAGCAGTTCTTC
CASSLARLAGASSYNEQFF
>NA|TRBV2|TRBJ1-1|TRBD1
TGTGCCAGCAGTCCCGACAGGGGCACTGAAGCTTTCTTT
CASSPDRGTEAFF
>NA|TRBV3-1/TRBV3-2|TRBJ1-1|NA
TGTGCCAGCAGCCGGCAGGCTATGAACACTGAAGCTTTCTTT
CASSRQAMNTEAFF
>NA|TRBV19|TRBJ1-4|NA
TGTGCCAGTAGTATTGGACAGATTAATGAAAAACTGTTTTTT
CASSIGQINEKLFF
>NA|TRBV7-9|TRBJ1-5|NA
TGTGCCAGCAGTGCCAGGGACTCCAATCAGCCCCAGCATTTT
CASSARDSNQPQHF
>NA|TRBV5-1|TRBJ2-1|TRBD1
TGCGCCAGCATATCCGGGACAGGGGGCTACAATGAGCAGTTCTTC
CASISGTGGYNEQFF
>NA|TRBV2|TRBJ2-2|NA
TGTGCCAGCAGGGAGGGGCGGACCGGGGAGCTGTTTTTT
CASREGRTGELFF
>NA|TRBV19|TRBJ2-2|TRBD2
TGTGCCAGTAGTACGCGACTAGCGGGGGATGGCGGGGAGCTGTTTTTT
CASSTRLAGDGGELFF
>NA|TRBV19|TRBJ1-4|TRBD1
TGTGCCAGCTCTTCCGGGACAGGGGAAGAAAAACTGTTTTTT
CASSSGTGEEKLFF
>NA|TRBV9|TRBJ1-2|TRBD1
TGTGCCAGCAGCGTTCGGACAGGTTATGGCTACACCTTC
CASSVRTGYGYTF
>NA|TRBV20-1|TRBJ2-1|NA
TGCAGTGCTAGTTTGCGCGAGCAGTTCTTC
CSASLREQFF
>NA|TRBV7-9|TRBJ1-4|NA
TGTGCCAGCAGCTTATCAGGGAATGAAAAACTGTTTTTT
CASSLSGNEKLFF
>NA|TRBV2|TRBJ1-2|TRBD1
TGTGCCAGCAGTGGAGGTAGCGGGACAGGGTATTATGGCTACACCTTC
CASSGGSGTGYYGYTF
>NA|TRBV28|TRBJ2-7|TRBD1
TGTGCCAGCACCCCTGGGGGACAGGACTACGAGCAGTACTTC
CASTPGGQDYEQYF
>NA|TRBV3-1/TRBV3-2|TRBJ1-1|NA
TGTGCCAGCAGCCAAGACAGGGGCTCGGCTTTCTTT
CASSQDRGSAFF
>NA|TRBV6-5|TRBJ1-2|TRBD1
TGTGCCAGTGATGGGACAGGGGGTTCGGTACATGGCTACACCTTC
CASDGTGGSVHGYTF
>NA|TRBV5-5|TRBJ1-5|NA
TGTGCCAGCAGCTCAGGGATTCAGCCCCAGCATTTT
CASSSGIQPQHF
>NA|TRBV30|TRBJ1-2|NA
TGTGCCTGGAGTGTGTCTCACTATGGCTACACCTTC
CAWSVSHYGYTF
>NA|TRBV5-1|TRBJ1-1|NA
TGCGCCAGCAGCTCGACAGGAGTAATGAACACTGAAGCTTTCTTT
CASSSTGVMNTEAFF
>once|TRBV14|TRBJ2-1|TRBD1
TGTGCCAGCAGACCTACAGGGGTGCATGAGCAGTTCTTC
CASRPTGVHEQFF